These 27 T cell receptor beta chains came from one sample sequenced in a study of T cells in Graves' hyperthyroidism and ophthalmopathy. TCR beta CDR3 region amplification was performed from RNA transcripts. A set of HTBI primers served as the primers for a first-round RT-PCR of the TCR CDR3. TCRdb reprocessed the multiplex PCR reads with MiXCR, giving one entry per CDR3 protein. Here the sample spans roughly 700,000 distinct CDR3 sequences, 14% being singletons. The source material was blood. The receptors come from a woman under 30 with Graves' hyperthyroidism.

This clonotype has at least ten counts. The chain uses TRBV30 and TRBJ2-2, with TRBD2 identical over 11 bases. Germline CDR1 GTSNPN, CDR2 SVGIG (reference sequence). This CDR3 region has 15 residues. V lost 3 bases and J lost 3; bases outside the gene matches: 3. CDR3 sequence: CAWRTSGTDTGELFF. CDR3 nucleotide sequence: TGTGCCTGGAGGACTAGCGGGACCGACACCGGGGAGCTGTTTTTT.

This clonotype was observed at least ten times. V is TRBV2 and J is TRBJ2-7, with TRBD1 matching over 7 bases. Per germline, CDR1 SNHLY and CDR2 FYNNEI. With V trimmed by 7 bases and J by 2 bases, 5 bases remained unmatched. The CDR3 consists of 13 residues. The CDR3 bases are TGTGCCAGCATCGGACAGGAAACCTACGAGCAGTACTTC. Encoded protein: CASIGQETYEQYF.

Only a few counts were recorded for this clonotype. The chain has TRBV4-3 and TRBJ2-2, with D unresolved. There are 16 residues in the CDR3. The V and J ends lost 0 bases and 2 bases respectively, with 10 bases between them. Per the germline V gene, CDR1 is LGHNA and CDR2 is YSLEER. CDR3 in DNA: TGCGCCAGCAGCCAAGATCAGTACGGCAACACCGGGGAGCTGTTTTTT. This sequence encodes CASSQDQYGNTGELFF.

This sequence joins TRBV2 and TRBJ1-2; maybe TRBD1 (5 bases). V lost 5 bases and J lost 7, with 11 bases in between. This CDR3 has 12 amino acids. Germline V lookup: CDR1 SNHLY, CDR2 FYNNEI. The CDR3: CASSRDFGGYTF. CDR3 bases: TGTGCCAGCAGTCGGGACTTCGGTGGCTACACCTTC.

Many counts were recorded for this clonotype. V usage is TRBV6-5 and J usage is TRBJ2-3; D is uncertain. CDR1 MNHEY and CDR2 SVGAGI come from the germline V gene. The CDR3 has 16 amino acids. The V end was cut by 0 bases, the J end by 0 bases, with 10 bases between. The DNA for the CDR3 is TGTGCCAGCAGTTACTCGATAACAACCAGCACAGATACGCAGTATTTT. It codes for CASSYSITTSTDTQYF.

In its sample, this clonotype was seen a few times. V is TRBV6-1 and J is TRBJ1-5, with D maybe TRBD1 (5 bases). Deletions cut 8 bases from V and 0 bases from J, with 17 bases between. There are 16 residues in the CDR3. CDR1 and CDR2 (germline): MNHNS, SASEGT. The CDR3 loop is CASSAEGWGSNQPQHF. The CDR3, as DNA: TGTGCCAGCTCGGCGGAGGGGTGGGGTAGCAATCAGCCCCAGCATTTT.

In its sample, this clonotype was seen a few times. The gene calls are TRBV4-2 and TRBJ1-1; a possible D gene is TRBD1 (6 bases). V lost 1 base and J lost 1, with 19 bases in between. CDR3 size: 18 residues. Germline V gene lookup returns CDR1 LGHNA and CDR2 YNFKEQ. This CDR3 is CASSQVGQGPPRNTEAFF. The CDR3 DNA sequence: TGTGCCAGCAGCCAAGTAGGCCAGGGGCCCCCTCGGAACACTGAAGCTTTCTTT.

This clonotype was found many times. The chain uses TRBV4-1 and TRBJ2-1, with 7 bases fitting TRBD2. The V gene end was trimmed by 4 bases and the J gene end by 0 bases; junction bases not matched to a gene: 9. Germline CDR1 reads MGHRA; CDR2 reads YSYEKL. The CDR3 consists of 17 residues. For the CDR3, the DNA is TGCGCCAGCAGCCGAAATACTGGGGAGGGCTCCTACAATGAGCAGTTCTTC. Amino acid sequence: CASSRNTGEGSYNEQFF.

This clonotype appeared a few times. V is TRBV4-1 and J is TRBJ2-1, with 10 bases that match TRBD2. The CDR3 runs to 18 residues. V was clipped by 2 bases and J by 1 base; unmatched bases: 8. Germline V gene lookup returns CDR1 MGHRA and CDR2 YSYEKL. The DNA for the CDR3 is TGCGCCAGCAGCCAATATGGTGCTAGCGGGAGTTCCTACAATGAGCAGTTCTTC. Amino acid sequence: CASSQYGASGSSYNEQFF.

In DNA, the CDR3 is TGCAGCGTTGAACAGGGGGTTCGGAATGAGCAGTTCTTC. This encodes CSVEQGVRNEQFF. The V gene is TRBV29-1, the J gene TRBJ2-1, with 7 bases identical to TRBD1. Trimming cost V 2 bases and J 7 bases; bases outside gene matches: 5. CDR1 and CDR2 from the germline V gene are SQVTM and ANQGSEA. The CDR3 loop spans 13 amino acids.

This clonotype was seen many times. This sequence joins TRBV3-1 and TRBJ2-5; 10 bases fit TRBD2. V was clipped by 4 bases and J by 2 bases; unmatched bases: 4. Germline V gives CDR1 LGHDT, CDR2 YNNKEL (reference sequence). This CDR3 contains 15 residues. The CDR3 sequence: CASSLAGGWQETQYF. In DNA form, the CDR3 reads TGTGCCAGCAGCCTAGCGGGAGGCTGGCAAGAGACCCAGTACTTC.

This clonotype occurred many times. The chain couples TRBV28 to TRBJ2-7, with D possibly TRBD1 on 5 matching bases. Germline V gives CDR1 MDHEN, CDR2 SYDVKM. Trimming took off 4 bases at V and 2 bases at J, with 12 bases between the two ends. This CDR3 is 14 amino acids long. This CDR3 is CASSWGDGAYEQYF. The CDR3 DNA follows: TGTGCCAGCAGTTGGGGCGACGGAGCCTACGAGCAGTACTTC.

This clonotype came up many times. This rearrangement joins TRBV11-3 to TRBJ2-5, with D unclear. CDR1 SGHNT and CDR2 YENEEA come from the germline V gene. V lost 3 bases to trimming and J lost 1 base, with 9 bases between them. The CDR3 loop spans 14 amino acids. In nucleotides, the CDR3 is TGTGCCAGCAGCTTCGGACCAACCCAAGAGACCCAGTACTTC. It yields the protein CASSFGPTQETQYF.

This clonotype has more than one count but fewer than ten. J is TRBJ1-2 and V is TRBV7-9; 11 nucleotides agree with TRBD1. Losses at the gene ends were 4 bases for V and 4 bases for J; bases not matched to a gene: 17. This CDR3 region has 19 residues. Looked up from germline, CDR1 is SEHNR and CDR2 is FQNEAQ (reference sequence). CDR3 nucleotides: TGTGCCAGCAGCTATACCTCCGGGACAGGGGGACGAGCTTCCTATGGCTACACCTTC. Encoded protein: CASSYTSGTGGRASYGYTF.

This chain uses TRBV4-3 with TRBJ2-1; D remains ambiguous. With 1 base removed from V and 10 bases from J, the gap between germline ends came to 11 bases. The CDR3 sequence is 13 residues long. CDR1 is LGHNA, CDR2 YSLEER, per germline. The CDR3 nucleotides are TGCGCCAGCAGCCAAGGGTACGACATGGAGCAGTTCTTC. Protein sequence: CASSQGYDMEQFF.

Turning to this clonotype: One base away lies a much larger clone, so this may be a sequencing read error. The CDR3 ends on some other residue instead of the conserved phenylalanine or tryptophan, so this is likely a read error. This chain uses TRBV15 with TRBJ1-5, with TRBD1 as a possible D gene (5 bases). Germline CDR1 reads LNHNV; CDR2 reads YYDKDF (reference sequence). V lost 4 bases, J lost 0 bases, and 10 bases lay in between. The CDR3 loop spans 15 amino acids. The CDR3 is CATSKSGTSNQPQHS. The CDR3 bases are TGTGCCACCAGCAAGTCAGGGACTAGCAATCAGCCCCAGCATTCT.

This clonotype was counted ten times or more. As DNA, the CDR3 is TGTGCCAGCAGCTTAGTTAGCAGCAACACTGAAGCTTTCTTT. Protein: CASSLVSSNTEAFF. The genes are TRBV7-2 and TRBJ1-1; D is ambiguous. CDR3 length: 14 residues. CDR1 is SGHTA and CDR2 is FQGNSA in the germline V gene. The V and J ends lost 1 base and 2 bases respectively, with 8 bases between them.

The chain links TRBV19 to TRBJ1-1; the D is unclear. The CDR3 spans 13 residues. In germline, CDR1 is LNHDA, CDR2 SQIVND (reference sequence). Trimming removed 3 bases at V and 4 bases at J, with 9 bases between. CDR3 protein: CASSIGGSTEAFF. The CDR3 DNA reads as TGTGCCAGTAGTATCGGAGGGAGCACTGAAGCTTTCTTT.

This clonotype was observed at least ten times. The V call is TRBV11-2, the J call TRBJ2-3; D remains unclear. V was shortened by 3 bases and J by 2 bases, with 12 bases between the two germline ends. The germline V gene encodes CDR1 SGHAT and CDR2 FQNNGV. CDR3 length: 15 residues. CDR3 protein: CASSLYGSPTDTQYF. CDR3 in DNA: TGTGCCAGCAGCTTGTACGGATCCCCCACAGATACGCAGTATTTT.

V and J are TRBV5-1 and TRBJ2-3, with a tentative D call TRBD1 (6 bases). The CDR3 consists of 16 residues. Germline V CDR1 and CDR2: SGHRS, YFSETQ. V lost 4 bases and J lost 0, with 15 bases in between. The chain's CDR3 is CASSMGALGSTDTQYF. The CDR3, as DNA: TGCGCCAGCAGCATGGGGGCTTTGGGGAGCACAGATACGCAGTATTTT.

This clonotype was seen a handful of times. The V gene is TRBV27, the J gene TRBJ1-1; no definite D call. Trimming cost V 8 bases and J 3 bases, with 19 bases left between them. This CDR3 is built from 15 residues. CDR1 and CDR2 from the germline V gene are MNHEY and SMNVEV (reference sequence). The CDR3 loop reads CASQRGIRFDTEAFF. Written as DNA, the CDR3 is TGTGCCAGCCAGCGCGGAATCCGATTTGACACTGAAGCTTTCTTT.

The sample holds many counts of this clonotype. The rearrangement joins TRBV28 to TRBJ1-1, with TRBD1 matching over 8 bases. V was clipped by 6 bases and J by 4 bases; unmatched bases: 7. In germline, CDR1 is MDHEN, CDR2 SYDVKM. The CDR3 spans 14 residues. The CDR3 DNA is TGTGCCAGCAGACAGGGGGGGGAGAGCACTGAAGCTTTCTTT. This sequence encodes CASRQGGESTEAFF.

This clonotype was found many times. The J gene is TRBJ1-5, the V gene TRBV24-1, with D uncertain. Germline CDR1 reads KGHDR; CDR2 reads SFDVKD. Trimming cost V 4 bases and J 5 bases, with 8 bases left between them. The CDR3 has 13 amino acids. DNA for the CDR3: TGTGCCACCAGTGACGGTTGGGATCAGCCCCAGCATTTT. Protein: CATSDGWDQPQHF.

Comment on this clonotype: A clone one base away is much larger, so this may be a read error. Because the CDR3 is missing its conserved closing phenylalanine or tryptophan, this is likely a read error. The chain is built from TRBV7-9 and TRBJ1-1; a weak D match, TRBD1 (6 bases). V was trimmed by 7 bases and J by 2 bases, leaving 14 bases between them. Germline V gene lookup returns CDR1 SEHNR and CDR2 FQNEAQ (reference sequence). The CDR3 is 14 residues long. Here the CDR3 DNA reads TGTGCCAGCACCTTGGGGGCCATAAACACTGAAGCTTTCTTG. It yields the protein CASTLGAINTEAFL.

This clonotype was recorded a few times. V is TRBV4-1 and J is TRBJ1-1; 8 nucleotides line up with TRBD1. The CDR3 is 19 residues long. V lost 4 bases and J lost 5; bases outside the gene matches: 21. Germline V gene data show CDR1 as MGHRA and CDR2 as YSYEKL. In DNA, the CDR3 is TGCGCCAGCAGCCCCCCGGTCGGGGACAGGTTGCCGCCCAAGACTGAAGCTTTCTTT. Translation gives CASSPPVGDRLPPKTEAFF.

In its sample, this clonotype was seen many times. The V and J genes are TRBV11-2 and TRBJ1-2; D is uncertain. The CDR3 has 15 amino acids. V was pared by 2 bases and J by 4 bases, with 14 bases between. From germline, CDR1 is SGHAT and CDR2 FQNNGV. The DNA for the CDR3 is TGTGCCAGCAGCTTAATAAGATTAGTCCCCTATGGCTACACCTTC. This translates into CASSLIRLVPYGYTF.

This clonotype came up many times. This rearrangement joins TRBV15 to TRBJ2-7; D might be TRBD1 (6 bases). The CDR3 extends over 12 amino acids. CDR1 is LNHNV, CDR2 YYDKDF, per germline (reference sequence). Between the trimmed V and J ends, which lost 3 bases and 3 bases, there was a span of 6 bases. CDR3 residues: CATSRDSYEQYF. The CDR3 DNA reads TGTGCCACCAGCAGGGACAGCTACGAGCAGTACTTC.